This T cell receptor (beta chain) was observed in a study of CD8+CD57+ T cells in acquired aplastic anemia. In its sample, this clonotype was seen many times. Genomic DNA provided the template from which TCR beta VDJ and CDR3 profiles were obtained. Each CDR3 protein gets one entry after TCRdb re-called the reads with MiXCR. Here the sample spans 200,000 to 300,000 distinct CDR3 sequences, 45% to 50% being singletons. By flow cytometry, patients selected for sequencing had shown an expansion of CD8+CD57+ cells. Trimming removed 3 bases from V and 5 bases from J, with 7 bases in between. Per the germline V gene, CDR1 is SQVTM and CDR2 is ANQGSEA. This CDR3 spans 11 amino acids.

The sample taken for sequencing was sorted CD4+, CD8+, or CD8+CD57+ T cells (not recorded which) from PBMCs. The TCR originated in a human donor with aplastic anemia. V gene TRBV29-1 combines with J gene TRBJ1-1; D is unresolved. Here the CDR3 DNA reads TGCAGCGTTGAGGGAAATACTGAAGCTTTCTTT. It translates to CSVEGNTEAFF.